This TCR beta chain stems from a study of blood T cell repertoires in COVID-19. Study context: Sites in the United States, Italy and Spain provided acute and convalescent COVID-19 samples. Sources were T cells, B-cell-depleted T cells, or PBMCs; the material itself was cDNA or gDNA.

It was during active infection that Seattle patients were enrolled and then longitudinally followed. V gave up 4 bases and J gave up 6 bases, with 9 bases separating them. Germline loops: CDR1 SGHAT, CDR2 FQNNGV. The CDR3 extends over 12 amino acids. Original processing methods: Quantification of nucleated cells was approximated via reference gene primer amplification. TCRdb keeps only in-frame clones here, not all; method: immunoSEQ multiplex PCR. The DNA was the basis for D and trimming; V, J and clone size are from that table. The sample contains 200,000 to 250,000 clones, over 80% of which appear only once.

This clonotype was obtained from a man between 25 and 39 years old with COVID-19, enrolled during active disease. V and J are TRBV11-2 and TRBJ1-1; the D is unclear. The source material was peripheral blood. The CDR3 DNA follows: TGTGCCAGCAGCTGGAGGATGTCTGAAGCTTTCTTT. Protein sequence: CASSWRMSEAFF.